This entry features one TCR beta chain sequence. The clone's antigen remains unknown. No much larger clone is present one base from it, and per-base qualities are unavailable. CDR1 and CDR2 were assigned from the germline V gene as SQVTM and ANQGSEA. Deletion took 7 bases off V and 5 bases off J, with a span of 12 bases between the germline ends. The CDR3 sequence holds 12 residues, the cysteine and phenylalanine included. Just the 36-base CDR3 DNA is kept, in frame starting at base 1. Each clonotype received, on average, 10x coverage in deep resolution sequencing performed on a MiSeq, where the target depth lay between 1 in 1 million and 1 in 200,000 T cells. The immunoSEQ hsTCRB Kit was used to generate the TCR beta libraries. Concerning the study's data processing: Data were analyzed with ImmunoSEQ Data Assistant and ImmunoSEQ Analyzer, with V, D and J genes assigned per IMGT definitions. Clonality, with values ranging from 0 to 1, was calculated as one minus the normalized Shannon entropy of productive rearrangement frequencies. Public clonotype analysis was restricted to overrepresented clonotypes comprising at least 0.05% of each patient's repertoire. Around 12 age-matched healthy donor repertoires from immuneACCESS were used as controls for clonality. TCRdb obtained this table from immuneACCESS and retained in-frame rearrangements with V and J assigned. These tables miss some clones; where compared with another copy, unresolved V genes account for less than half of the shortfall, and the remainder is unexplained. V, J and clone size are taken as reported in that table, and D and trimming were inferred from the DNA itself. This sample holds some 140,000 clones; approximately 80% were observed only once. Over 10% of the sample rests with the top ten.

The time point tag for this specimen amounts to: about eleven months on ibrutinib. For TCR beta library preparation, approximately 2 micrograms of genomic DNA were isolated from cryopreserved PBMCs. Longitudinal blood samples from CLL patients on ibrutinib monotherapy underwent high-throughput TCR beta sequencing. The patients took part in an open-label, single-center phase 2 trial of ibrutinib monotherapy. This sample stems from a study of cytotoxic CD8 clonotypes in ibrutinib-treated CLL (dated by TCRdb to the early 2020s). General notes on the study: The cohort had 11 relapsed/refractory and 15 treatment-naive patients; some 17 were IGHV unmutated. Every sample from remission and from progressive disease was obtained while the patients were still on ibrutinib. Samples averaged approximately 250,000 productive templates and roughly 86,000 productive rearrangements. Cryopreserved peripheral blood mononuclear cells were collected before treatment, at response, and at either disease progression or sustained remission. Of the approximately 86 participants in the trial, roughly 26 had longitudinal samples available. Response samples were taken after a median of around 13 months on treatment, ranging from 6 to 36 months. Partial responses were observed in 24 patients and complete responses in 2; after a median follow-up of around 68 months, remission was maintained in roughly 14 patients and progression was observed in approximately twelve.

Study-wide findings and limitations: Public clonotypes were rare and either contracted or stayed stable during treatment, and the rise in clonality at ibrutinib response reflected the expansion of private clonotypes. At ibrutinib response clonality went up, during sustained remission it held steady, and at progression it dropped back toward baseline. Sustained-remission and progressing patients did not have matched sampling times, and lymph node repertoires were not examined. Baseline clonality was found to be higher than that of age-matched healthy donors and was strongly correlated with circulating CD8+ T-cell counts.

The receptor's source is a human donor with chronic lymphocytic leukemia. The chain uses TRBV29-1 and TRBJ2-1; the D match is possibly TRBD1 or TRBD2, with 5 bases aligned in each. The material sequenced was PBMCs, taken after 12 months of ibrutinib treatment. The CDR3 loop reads CSGGGNHNEQFF. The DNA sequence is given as TGCAGCGGTGGGGGTAATCACAATGAGCAGTTCTTC.